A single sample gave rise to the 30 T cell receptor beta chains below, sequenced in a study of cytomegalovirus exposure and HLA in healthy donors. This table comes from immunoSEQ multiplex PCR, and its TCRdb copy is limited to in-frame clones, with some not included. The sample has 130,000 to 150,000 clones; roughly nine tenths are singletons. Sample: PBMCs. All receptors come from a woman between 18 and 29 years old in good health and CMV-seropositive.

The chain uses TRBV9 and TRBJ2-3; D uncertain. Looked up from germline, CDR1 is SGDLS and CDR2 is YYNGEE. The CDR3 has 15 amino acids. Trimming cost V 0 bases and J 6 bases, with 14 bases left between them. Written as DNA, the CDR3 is TGTGCCAGCAGCGTAGGGGCCTCTCCCGACGATACGCAGTATTTT. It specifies CASSVGASPDDTQYF.

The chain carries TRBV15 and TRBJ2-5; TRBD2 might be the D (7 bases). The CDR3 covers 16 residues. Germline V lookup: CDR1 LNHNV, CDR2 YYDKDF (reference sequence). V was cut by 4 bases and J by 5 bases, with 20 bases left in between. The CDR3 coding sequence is TGTGCCACCAGCATGGGGAGGGGGGTAGCTGAGGAGACCCAGTACTTC. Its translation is CATSMGRGVAEETQYF.

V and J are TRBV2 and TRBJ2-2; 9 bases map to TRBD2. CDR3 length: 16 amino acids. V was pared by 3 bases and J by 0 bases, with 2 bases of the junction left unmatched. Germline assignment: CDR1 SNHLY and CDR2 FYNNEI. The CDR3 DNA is TGTGCCAGCAGTGATCGCGGGGGGGCGAACACCGGGGAGCTGTTTTTT. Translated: CASSDRGGANTGELFF.

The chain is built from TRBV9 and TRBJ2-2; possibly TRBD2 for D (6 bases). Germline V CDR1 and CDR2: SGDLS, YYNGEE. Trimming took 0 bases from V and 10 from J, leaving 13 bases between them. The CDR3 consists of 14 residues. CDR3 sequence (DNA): TGTGCCAGCAGCGTAGTTGGGGGGACGGAGGAGCTGTTTTTT. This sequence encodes CASSVVGGTEELFF.

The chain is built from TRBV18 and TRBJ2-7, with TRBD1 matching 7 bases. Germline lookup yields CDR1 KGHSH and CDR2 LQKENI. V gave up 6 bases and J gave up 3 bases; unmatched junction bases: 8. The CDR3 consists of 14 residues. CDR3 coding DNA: TGTGCCAGCTCCGGGACAGCGTACGTCTACGAGCAGTACTTC. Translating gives CASSGTAYVYEQYF.

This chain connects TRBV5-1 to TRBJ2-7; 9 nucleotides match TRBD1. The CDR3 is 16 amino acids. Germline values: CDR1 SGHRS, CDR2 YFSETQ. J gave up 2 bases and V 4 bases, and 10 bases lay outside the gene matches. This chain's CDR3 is CASSPPGTGSAYEQYF. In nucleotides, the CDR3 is TGCGCCAGCAGCCCCCCGGGGACAGGGAGTGCCTACGAGCAGTACTTC.

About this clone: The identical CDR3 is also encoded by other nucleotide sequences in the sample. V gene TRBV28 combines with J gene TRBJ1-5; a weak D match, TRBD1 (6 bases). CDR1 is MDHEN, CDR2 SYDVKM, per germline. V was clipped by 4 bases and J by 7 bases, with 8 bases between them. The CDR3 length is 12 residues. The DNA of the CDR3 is TGTGCCAGCAGTTCACAGGGCCAGCCCCAGCATTTT. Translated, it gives CASSSQGQPQHF.

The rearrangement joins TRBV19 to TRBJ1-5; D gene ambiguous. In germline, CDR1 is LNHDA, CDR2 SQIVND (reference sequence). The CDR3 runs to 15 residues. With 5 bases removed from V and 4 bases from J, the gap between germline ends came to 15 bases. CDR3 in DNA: TGTGCCAGTAGTCGGGTGGTGACGGCGAATCAGCCCCAGCATTTT. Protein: CASSRVVTANQPQHF. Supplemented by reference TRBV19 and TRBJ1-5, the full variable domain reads DGGITQSPKYLFRKEGQNVTLSCEQNLNHDAMYWYRQDPGQGLRLIYYSQIVNDFQKGDIAEGYSVSREKKESFPLTVTSAQKNPTAFYLCASSRVVTANQPQHFGDGTRLSIL.

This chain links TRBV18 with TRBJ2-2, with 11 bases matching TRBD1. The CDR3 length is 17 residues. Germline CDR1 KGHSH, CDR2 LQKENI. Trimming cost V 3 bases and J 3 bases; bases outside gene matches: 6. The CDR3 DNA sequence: TGTGCCAGCTCACCTTGGACAGGGGGCGCCTACACCGGGGAGCTGTTTTTT. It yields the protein CASSPWTGGAYTGELFF.

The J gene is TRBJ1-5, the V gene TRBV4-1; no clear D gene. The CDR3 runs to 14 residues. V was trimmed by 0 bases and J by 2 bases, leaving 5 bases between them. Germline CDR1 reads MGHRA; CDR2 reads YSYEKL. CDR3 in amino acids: CASSQDQGNQPQHF. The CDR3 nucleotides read TGCGCCAGCAGCCAAGATCAGGGCAATCAGCCCCAGCATTTT.

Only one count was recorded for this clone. The CDR3 region has the DNA TGTGCCAGCAGCTGGAGCGGGGACCGCACAGATACGCAGTATTTT. Its protein is CASSWSGDRTDTQYF. This chain joins TRBV9 and TRBJ2-3; TRBD2 matches 7 bases. Germline values: CDR1 SGDLS, CDR2 YYNGEE. CDR3 length: 15 amino acids. V shed 4 bases, J shed 1 base, and the junction held 6 bases outside the gene matches.

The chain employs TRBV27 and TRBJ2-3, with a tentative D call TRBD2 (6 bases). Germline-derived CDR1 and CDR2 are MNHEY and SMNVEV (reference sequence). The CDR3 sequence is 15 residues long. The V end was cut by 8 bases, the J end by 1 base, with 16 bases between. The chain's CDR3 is CASGKPGLGTDTQYF. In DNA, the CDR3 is TGTGCCAGCGGAAAGCCGGGACTCGGCACAGATACGCAGTATTTT.

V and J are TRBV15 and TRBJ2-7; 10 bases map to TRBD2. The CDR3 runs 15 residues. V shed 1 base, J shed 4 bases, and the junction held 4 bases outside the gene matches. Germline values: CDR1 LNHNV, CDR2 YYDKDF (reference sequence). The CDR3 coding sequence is TGTGCCACCAGCAGAGGGGCTAGCGGGGGTTACGAGCAGTACTTC. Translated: CATSRGASGGYEQYF.

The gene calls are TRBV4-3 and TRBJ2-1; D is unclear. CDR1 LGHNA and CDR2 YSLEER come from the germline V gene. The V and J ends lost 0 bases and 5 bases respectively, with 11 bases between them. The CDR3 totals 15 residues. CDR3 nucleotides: TGCGCCAGCAGCCAAGAGGCGACTTCTCACAATGAGCAGTTCTTC. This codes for CASSQEATSHNEQFF.

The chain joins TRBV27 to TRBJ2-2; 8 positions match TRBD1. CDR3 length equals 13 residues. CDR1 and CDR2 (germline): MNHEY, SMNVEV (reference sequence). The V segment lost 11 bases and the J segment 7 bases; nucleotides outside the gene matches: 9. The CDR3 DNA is TGTGCCGTCGGGGGCAGGGGGCACGGGGAGCTGTTTTTT. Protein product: CAVGGRGHGELFF.

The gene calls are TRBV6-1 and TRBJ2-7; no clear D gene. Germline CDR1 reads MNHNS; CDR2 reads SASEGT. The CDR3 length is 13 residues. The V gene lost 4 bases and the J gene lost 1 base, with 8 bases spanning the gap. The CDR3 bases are TGTGCCAGCAGTGGGCAGGAATCCTACGAGCAGTACTTC. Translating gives CASSGQESYEQYF.

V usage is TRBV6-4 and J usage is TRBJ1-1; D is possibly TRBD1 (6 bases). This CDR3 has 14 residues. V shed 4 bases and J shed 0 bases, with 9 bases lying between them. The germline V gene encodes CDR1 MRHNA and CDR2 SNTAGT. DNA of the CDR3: TGTGCCAGCAGTGCGGGGGGCGTGAACACTGAAGCTTTCTTT. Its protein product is CASSAGGVNTEAFF.

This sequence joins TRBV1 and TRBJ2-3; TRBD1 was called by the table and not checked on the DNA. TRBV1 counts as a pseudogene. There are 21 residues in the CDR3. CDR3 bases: TGCACCAGCAGCCGACAAAACCAGGGACAGGGAAGGCTCAATAGCACAGATACGCAGTATTTT. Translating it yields CTSSRQNQGQGRLNSTDTQYF.

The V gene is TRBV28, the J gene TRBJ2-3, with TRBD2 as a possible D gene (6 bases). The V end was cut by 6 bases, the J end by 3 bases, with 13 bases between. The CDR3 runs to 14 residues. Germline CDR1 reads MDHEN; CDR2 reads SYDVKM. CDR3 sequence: CASSLRGRTDTQYF. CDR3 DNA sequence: TGTGCCAGCAGCCTCCGGGGGAGGACAGATACGCAGTATTTT.

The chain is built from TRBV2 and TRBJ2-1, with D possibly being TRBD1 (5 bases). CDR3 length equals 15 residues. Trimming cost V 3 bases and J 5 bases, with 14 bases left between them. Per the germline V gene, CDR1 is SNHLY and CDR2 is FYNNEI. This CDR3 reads CASSESQGSHNEQFF. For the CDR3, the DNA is TGTGCCAGCAGTGAGAGTCAGGGTAGTCACAATGAGCAGTTCTTC.

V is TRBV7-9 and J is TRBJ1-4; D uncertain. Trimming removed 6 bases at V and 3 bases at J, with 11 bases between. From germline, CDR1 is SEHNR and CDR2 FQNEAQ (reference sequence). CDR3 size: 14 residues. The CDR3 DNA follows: TGTGCCAGCAGAACGACAAGTCCTAATGAAAAACTGTTTTTT. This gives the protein CASRTTSPNEKLFF.

The CDR3 coding sequence is TGTGCCTGGAGTGCCCCCGCGGGGGTCCGGGAAAAACTGTTTTTT. This encodes CAWSAPAGVREKLFF. The chain is built from TRBV30 and TRBJ1-4; possibly TRBD1 for D (5 bases). Trimming shortened V by 1 base and J by 8 bases, and 17 bases separated the two germline ends. CDR1 is GTSNPN and CDR2 is SVGIG in the germline V gene (reference sequence). CDR3 length: 15 amino acids.

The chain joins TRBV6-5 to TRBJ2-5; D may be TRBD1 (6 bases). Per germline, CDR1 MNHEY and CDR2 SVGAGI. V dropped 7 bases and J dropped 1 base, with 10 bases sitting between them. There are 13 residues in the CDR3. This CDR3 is CASIDRFQETQYF. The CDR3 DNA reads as TGTGCCAGCATTGACAGGTTCCAAGAGACCCAGTACTTC.

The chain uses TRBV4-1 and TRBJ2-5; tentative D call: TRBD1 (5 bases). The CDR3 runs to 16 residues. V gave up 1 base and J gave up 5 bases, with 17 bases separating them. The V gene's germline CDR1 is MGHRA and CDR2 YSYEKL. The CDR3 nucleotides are TGCGCCAGCAGCCAAGGCGCCGGGCAGGGCTGGGAGACCCAGTACTTC. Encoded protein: CASSQGAGQGWETQYF.

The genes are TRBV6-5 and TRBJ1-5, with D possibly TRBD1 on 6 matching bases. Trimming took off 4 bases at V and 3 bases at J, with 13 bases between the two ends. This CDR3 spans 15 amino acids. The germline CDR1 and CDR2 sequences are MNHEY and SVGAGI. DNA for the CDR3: TGTGCCAGCAGTTCCCTGGACAGCGTCAATCAGCCCCAGCATTTT. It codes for CASSSLDSVNQPQHF.

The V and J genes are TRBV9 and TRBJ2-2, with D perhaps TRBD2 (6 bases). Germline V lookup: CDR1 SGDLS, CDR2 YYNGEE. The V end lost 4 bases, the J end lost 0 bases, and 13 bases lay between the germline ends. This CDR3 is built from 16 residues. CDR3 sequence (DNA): TGTGCCAGCAGCCCCCCGTCGGGAGCGAACACCGGGGAGCTGTTTTTT. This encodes CASSPPSGANTGELFF.

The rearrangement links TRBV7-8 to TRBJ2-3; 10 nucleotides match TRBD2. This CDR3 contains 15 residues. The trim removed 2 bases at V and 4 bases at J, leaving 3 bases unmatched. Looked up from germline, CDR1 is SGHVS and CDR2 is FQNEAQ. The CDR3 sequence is CASSLILAGPDTQYF. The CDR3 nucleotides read TGTGCCAGCAGCTTAATACTAGCGGGGCCAGATACGCAGTATTTT.

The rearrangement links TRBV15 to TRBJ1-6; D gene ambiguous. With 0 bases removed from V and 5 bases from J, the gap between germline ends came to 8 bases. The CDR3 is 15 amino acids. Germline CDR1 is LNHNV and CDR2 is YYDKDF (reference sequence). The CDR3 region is CATSRDNVNNSPLHF. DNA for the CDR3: TGTGCCACCAGCAGAGATAATGTAAATAATTCACCCCTCCACTTT.

CDR3 residues: CASRRTGGADGYTF. The CDR3 nucleotides read TGTGCCAGCAGACGGACAGGGGGCGCAGATGGCTACACCTTC. The gene calls are TRBV6-5 and TRBJ1-2; 11 bases align to TRBD1. The germline gives CDR1 MNHEY, CDR2 SVGAGI. The J segment lost 6 bases and the V segment lost 6 bases, leaving 6 bases of the junction unmatched. This CDR3 is 14 amino acids long.

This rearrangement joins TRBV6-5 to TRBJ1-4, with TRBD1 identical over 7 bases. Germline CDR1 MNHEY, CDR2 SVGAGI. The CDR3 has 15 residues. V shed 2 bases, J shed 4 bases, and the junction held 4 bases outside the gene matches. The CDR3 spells CASSYGDRVNEKLFF. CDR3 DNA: TGTGCCAGCAGTTACGGAGACAGGGTTAATGAAAAACTGTTTTTT.